One sample yielded the 13 T cell receptor beta chains listed below, sequenced in a study of T cell responses to AZD1222 COVID-19 vaccine. Measured with immunoSEQ multiplex PCR; TCRdb has only the in-frame clones, and not every one. The table includes approximately 75,000 clones, roughly 90% detected once. This material consisted of peripheral blood, taken 28 days after the second AZD1222 dose. These receptors all come from an adult who received the AZD1222 COVID-19 vaccine.

The chain recombines TRBV29-1 with TRBJ1-5, with D possibly matching TRBD1 (5 bases). Germline assignment: CDR1 SQVTM and CDR2 ANQGSEA. The CDR3 is 13 residues long. V shed 4 bases and J shed 4 bases, with 11 bases lying between them. CDR3 amino acids: CSVARQQNQPQHF. DNA of the CDR3: TGCAGCGTTGCCAGACAGCAAAATCAGCCCCAGCATTTT.

This chain uses TRBV6-5 with TRBJ2-3; 14 bases agree with TRBD2. V gave up 11 bases and J gave up 6 bases; unmatched junction bases: 10. CDR3 size: 15 residues. CDR1 is MNHEY and CDR2 is SVGAGI in the germline V gene. CDR3 protein: CAAAGLAGESDTQYF. The CDR3 DNA reads TGTGCCGCGGCGGGACTAGCGGGGGAATCGGATACGCAGTATTTT.

The CDR3 nucleotides read TGTGCCAGCAGTTTATCGCCCGGGGGGGCCAACGTCCTGACTTTC. This codes for CASSLSPGGANVLTF. V gene TRBV27 combines with J gene TRBJ2-6; D remains ambiguous. CDR1 is MNHEY, CDR2 SMNVEV, per germline (reference sequence). V lost 0 bases to trimming and J lost 4 bases, with 7 bases between them. The CDR3 is made up of 15 amino acids. The full variable domain, completed using reference TRBV27 and TRBJ2-6, is EAQVTQNPRYLITVTGKKLTVTCSQNMNHEYMSWYRQDPGLGLRQIYYSMNVEVTDKGDVPEGYKVSRKEKRNFPLILESPSPNQTSLYFCASSLSPGGANVLTFGAGSRLTVL.

The chain carries TRBV3-1 (or the pseudogene TRBV3-2) and TRBJ2-5; TRBD2 agrees at 12 bases. The V gene's germline CDR1 is LGHDT and CDR2 YNNKEL (reference sequence). Losses at the gene ends were 1 base for V and 2 bases for J; bases not matched to a gene: 20. This CDR3 comprises 22 residues. The CDR3 coding sequence is TGTGCCAGCAGCCAAGCCCCCCCCCTCCTAGCGGGGGGGCTCGGGGTTCAAGAGACCCAGTACTTC. Its protein is CASSQAPPLLAGGLGVQETQYF.

The chain has TRBV19 and TRBJ2-3; unclear D gene. Germline V gene lookup returns CDR1 LNHDA and CDR2 SQIVND (reference sequence). This CDR3 region has 14 residues. V was cut by 3 bases and J by 6 bases, with 13 bases left in between. The CDR3 region is CASSIGSWMDTQYF. As DNA, the CDR3 is TGTGCCAGTAGTATCGGGTCGTGGATGGATACGCAGTATTTT.

This clone appeared once. The chain couples TRBV6-5 to TRBJ1-5; no firm D call. This CDR3 is built from 13 residues. Germline CDR1 and CDR2: MNHEY and SVGAGI. V was pared by 6 bases and J by 0 bases, with 6 bases between. In DNA, the CDR3 is TGTGCCAGCAGGATATATAGCAATCAGCCCCAGCATTTT. It encodes CASRIYSNQPQHF.

The gene calls are TRBV6-5 and TRBJ1-2; 8 nucleotides match TRBD1. Germline V gene lookup returns CDR1 MNHEY and CDR2 SVGAGI. V lost 5 bases, J lost 3 bases, and 8 bases stayed unmatched. The CDR3 length is 15 residues. In DNA, the CDR3 is TGTGCCAGCAGTAAGGACAGGGAGATCGACTATGGCTACACCTTC. This gives the protein CASSKDREIDYGYTF.

This clone was counted only a few times. The chain has TRBV14 and TRBJ1-1; D gene uncertain. This CDR3 spans 12 amino acids. V lost 1 base to trimming and J lost 6 bases, with 6 bases between them. Germline CDR1 reads SGHDN; CDR2 reads FVKESK. This CDR3 reads CASSQASAEAFF. The CDR3 nucleotides read TGTGCCAGCAGCCAAGCCTCCGCTGAAGCTTTCTTT.

This chain joins TRBV28 and TRBJ1-4, with D hard to call. The CDR3 loop spans 15 amino acids. The germline V gene has CDR1 MDHEN and CDR2 SYDVKM. V was trimmed by 1 base and J by 2 bases, leaving 8 bases between them. CDR3: CASSLFSGTNEKLFF. DNA for the CDR3: TGTGCCAGCAGTTTATTTTCGGGGACTAATGAAAAACTGTTTTTT.

The genes are TRBV3-1 (or the pseudogene TRBV3-2) and TRBJ2-7; D is unresolved. CDR3 size: 13 residues. Germline CDR1 reads LGHDT; CDR2 reads YNNKEL (reference sequence). V was trimmed by 5 bases and J by 3 bases, leaving 11 bases between them. The DNA for the CDR3 is TGTGCCAGCAGCAAAAAGGTCGACTACGAGCAGTACTTC. This translates into CASSKKVDYEQYF.

The chain joins TRBV6-2 or TRBV6-3 to TRBJ1-2; a weak D match, TRBD1 (5 bases). CDR1 and CDR2 from the germline V gene are MNHEY and SVGEGT. V lost 2 bases to trimming and J lost 4 bases, with 23 bases between them. The CDR3 sequence is 18 residues long. The CDR3 sequence: CASSYPPKLKGPTYGYTF. As DNA, the CDR3 is TGTGCCAGCAGTTACCCCCCGAAGCTCAAGGGGCCGACCTATGGCTACACCTTC.

The chain carries TRBV5-6 and TRBJ1-2; the match to TRBD1 covers 7 bases. J lost 0 bases, V lost 1 base, and 9 bases had no gene match. The CDR3 loop spans 17 amino acids. The germline CDR1 and CDR2 sequences are SGHDT and YYEEEE. CDR3 nucleotides: TGTGCCAGCAGCTTGTGGGGGGGGACAGCCACTAACTATGGCTACACCTTC. Translating it yields CASSLWGGTATNYGYTF.

This chain links TRBV5-4 with TRBJ1-2; no definite D call. The CDR3 covers 13 residues. Germline V lookup: CDR1 SGHNT, CDR2 YYREEE (reference sequence). Trimming removed 0 bases from V and 7 bases from J, with 10 bases in between. CDR3 protein: CASSLEWSSGYTF. CDR3 nucleotides: TGTGCCAGCAGCTTGGAGTGGAGCTCTGGCTACACCTTC. Combining the CDR3 with reference TRBV5-4 and TRBJ1-2 gives the whole variable domain ETGVTQSPTHLIKTRGQQVTLRCSSQSGHNTVSWYQQALGQGPQFIFQYYREEENGRGNFPPRFSGLQFPNYSSELNVNALELDDSALYLCASSLEWSSGYTFGSGTRLTVV.